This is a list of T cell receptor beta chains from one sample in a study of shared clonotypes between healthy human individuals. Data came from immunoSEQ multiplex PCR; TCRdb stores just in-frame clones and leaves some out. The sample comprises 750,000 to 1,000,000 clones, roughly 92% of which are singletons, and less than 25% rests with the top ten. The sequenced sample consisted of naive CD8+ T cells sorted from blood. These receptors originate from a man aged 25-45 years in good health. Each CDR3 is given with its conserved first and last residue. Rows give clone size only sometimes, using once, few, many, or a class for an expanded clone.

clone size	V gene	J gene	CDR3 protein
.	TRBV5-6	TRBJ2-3	CASSLGTVPSTDTQYF
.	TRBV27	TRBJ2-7	CASSPQASGYEQYF
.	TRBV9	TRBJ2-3	CASSGLAGGNAADTQYF
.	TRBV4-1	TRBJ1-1	CASSPLAGTNTEAFF
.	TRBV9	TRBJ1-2	CASTRTDRDQEGYTF
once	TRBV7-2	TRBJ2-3	CASSIPLGSADTQYF
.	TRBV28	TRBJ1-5	CASSLSGPNPQPQHF
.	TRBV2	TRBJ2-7	CASSDREKGIYEQYF
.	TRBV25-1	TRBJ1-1	CASGTGGNTEAFF
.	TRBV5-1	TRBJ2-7	CASSLLQGAIGEQYF
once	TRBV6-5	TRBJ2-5	CASSYVDSLGETQYF
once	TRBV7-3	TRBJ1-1	CASSLRARGEASEAFF
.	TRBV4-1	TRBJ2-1	CASSQSPGGRAYNEQFF
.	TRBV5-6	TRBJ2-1	CASSLRTSGILNEQFF
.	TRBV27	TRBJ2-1	CASSLHSSYNEQFF
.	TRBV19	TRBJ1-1	CASSNYGGGEMNTEAFF
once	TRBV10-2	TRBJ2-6	CASGLAGSSGANVLTF
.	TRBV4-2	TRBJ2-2	CASSQLLAGANTGELFF
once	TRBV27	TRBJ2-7	CASGSLLLAPNYEQYF
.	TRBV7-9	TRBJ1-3	CASSGAENSGNTIYF
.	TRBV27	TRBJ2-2	CASSPLQNRGTGELFF
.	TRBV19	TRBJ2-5	CASGERDKYF
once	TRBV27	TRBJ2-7	CASSLQGSAYEQYF
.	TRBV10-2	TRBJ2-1	CASKGQGAYNEQFF
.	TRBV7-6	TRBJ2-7	CASSLEAGDPYEQYF
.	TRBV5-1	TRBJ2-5	CASSLAVLGQETQYF
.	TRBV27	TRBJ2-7	CASSYSTSGRLEQYF
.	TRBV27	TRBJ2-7	CASSPSTGEAYEQYF
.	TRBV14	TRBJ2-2	CASSQGLAGESTRTGELFF
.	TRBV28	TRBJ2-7	CASSLNVGGQGQEEQYF
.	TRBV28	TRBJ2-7	CASRAGVYEQYF
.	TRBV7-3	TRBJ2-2	CASSLQGNTGELFF
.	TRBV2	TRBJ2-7	CASSPTGAYYEQYF
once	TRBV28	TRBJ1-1	CASSLWGLMNTEAFF
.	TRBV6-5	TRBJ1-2	CASSYAQGSYGYTF
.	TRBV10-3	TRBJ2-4	CAISESLATLLAKNIQYF
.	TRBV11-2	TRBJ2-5	CASSSHRDSQWETQYF
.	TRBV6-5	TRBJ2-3	CASSWLAGEGTDTQYF
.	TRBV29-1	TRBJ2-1	CSAIQSSYNEQFF
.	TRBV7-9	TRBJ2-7	CASSPRGGPPYEQYF
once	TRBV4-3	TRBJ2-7	CASSQDFGLAGVGEQYF
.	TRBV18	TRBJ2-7	CASSPGASYEQYF
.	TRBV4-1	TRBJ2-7	CASSQAEGGRDEQYF
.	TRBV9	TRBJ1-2	CASSVPGQRYGYTF
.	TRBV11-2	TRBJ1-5	CASSHGNQPQHF
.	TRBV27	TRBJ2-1	CASSIMGNSYNEQFF
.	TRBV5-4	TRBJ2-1	CASSLGLINEQFF
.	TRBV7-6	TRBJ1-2	CASRTGGLGAGYTF
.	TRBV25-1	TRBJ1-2	CATTGGAGGYTF
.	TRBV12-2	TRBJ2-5	CASRLFRRERQTQYF
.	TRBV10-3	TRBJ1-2	CAIRPTENYGYTF
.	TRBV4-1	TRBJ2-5	CASSQVHREGETQYF
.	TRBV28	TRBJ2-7	CASSLDRALLGEQYF
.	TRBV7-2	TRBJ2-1	CASSLNRLAAEDNEQFF
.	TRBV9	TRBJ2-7	CASSVEGDRSSYEQYF
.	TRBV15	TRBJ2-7	CATSRVTGISNEQYF
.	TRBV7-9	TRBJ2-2	CASSPPTGTDANTGELFF
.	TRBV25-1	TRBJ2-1	CASSEGYDEQFF
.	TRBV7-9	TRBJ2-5	CASSLVPGAEGEETQYF